The entry below describes one T cell receptor (beta chain). Original handling: For nucleated cells, counts were estimated from reference gene primer amplification. The data were produced by immunoSEQ multiplex PCR, yet TCRdb's version contains in-frame clones alone and is incomplete. D and trimming were read from the DNA, whereas the V and J calls and clone size are those reported in that table. The sample lists 350,000 to 400,000 clones, more than 70% seen once, with 3% in the top ten. These data originate in a study of blood T cell repertoires in COVID-19. Study details: Sources were T cells, B-cell-depleted T cells, or PBMCs; the material itself was cDNA or gDNA.

Trimming took 5 bases from V and 2 from J, leaving 16 bases between them. There are 15 residues in the CDR3. CDR1 SGHAT and CDR2 FQNNGV come from the germline V gene. Enrolled during active infection, Seattle patients were then followed longitudinally. The chain links TRBV11-2 to TRBJ2-7; perhaps TRBD2 as D (7 bases). Sequencing used peripheral blood. This TCR was recovered from a woman in her twenties or thirties with COVID-19, enrolled during active disease. CDR3 protein: CASSDRGGGPYEQYF. CDR3 coding DNA: TGTGCCAGCAGCGACAGAGGGGGGGGGCCCTACGAGCAGTACTTC.